Detailed here is one TCR beta chain. This specimen belongs to a study of T cell changes during pregnancy in multiple sclerosis. Profiling relied on immunoSEQ multiplex PCR, and the TCRdb table lists in-frame clones only, not all of them. The sample includes tens of thousands of clones, about 90% of them seen just once. Germline V lookup: CDR1 ENHRY, CDR2 SYGVKD. V was clipped by 6 bases and J by 0 bases; unmatched bases: 3. The CDR3 extends over 15 amino acids. The rearrangement links TRBV10-3 to TRBJ1-1, with 11 bases aligning to TRBD1. The sequencing here drew on peripheral blood, taken before pregnancy. This sequence was found in a female donor with multiple sclerosis, enrolled in a pregnancy study. DNA for the CDR3: TGTGCCATCAGGGGGACAGGGGGGATGAACACTGAAGCTTTCTTT. It translates to CAIRGTGGMNTEAFF.